Each of the 20 T cell receptor beta chains below was sequenced from the same sample in a study of T-cell memory formation after mild COVID-19. TCRdb fed the 5' RACE reads into MiXCR, producing one record per CDR3 protein. Among a few hundred thousand distinct CDR3 sequences listed, approximately 22% were seen once. Sequencing was carried out using PBMCs or a T cell subset sorted from them (not recorded which). Receptors were obtained from a man younger than 35 who had mild COVID-19 (a few samples of this study predate the infection). Cell type and time point are not known.

This clonotype appeared many times. The CDR3 nucleotides are TGTGCCAGCAGCCGACGACAGGGTCCGAACATTCAGTACTTC. Protein: CASSRRQGPNIQYF. The rearrangement uses TRBV5-5 and TRBJ2-4; TRBD1 agrees at 7 bases. The CDR3 covers 14 residues. Germline V lookup: CDR1 SGHKS, CDR2 YYEKEE (reference sequence). V was clipped by 4 bases and J by 7 bases; unmatched bases: 8.

This chain links TRBV30 with TRBJ1-5; 7 bases align to TRBD1. CDR1 is GTSNPN, CDR2 SVGIG, per germline (reference sequence). This CDR3 contains 14 residues. J was trimmed by 5 bases and V by 4 bases; bases with no gene match: 8. Here the CDR3 reads CAWTKGAGDQPQHF. CDR3 in DNA: TGTGCCTGGACCAAGGGGGCCGGGGATCAGCCCCAGCATTTT. Full variable domain (remainder filled in from reference TRBV30 and TRBJ1-5): SQTIHQWPATLVQPVGSPLSLECTVEGTSNPNLYWYRQAAGRGLQLLFYSVGIGQISSEVPQNLSASRPQDRQFILSSKKLLLSDSGFYLCAWTKGAGDQPQHFGDGTRLSIL.

This clonotype appeared many times. The rearrangement joins TRBV9 to TRBJ2-1, with TRBD2 matching 13 bases. V was clipped by 5 bases and J by 6 bases; unmatched bases: 2. The CDR3 spans 14 residues. The V gene's germline CDR1 is SGDLS and CDR2 YYNGEE. CDR3 region: CASSTSGGANEQFF. As DNA, the CDR3 is TGTGCCAGCAGTACTAGCGGGGGGGCCAATGAGCAGTTCTTC.

The table lists this clonotype with many counts. This chain connects TRBV20-1 to TRBJ2-1; 7 bases agree with TRBD2. Germline CDR1 and CDR2: DFQATT and SNEGSKA (reference sequence). CDR3 size: 15 residues. V trimming: 0 bases; J trimming: 2 bases; junction bases outside the gene matches: 4. The CDR3 reads CSARDPAGPYNEQFF. CDR3 in DNA: TGCAGTGCTAGAGATCCAGCGGGGCCCTACAATGAGCAGTTCTTC.

This clonotype appeared a few times. The genes are TRBV7-9 and TRBJ1-2; D call uncertain. Germline CDR1 reads SEHNR; CDR2 reads FQNEAQ (reference sequence). CDR3 length: 13 amino acids. V shed 5 bases and J shed 4 bases, with 11 bases lying between them. The CDR3 is CASSPGLSYGYTF. In DNA, the CDR3 is TGTGCCAGCAGCCCCGGCCTCTCCTATGGCTACACCTTC. Using reference TRBV7-9 and TRBJ1-2 for the parts outside the CDR3, the full variable domain is DTGVSQNPRHKITKRGQNVTFRCDPISEHNRLYWYRQTLGQGPEFLTYFQNEAQLEKSRLLSDRFSAERPKGSFSTLEIQRTEQGDSAMYLCASSPGLSYGYTFGSGTRLTVV.

In this sample, this clonotype turned up a few times. The V gene is TRBV9, the J gene TRBJ1-1; D unresolved. Germline V lookup: CDR1 SGDLS, CDR2 YYNGEE. V was cut by 0 bases and J by 0 bases, with 6 bases left in between. This CDR3 contains 14 residues. CDR3 DNA: TGTGCCAGCAGCGTAGACATCATGAACACTGAAGCTTTCTTT. As protein: CASSVDIMNTEAFF.

V is TRBV27 and J is TRBJ2-7, with D perhaps TRBD1 (6 bases). This CDR3 region has 14 residues. Trimming removed 1 base at V and 5 bases at J, with 12 bases between. Germline V gene data show CDR1 as MNHEY and CDR2 as SMNVEV (reference sequence). The CDR3: CASSLYRTADEQYF. For the CDR3, the DNA is TGTGCCAGCAGTTTATATCGGACAGCCGACGAGCAGTACTTC.

This clonotype was observed at least ten times. This chain links TRBV29-1 with TRBJ2-1; the match to TRBD1 covers 7 bases. CDR1 SQVTM and CDR2 ANQGSEA come from the germline V gene. The CDR3 length is 13 residues. The J segment lost 6 bases and the V segment lost 3 bases, leaving 5 bases of the junction unmatched. The CDR3 here is CSVDPTGINEQFF. The CDR3 DNA reads as TGCAGCGTTGACCCGACAGGGATCAATGAGCAGTTCTTC.

The chain links TRBV5-1 to TRBJ1-1, with 9 bases that match TRBD1. Germline CDR1 SGHRS, CDR2 YFSETQ. J was trimmed by 3 bases and V by 0 bases; bases with no gene match: 3. This CDR3 has 15 amino acids. The CDR3 coding sequence is TGCGCCAGCAGCTTGGGGGGACAGGGTTACACTGAAGCTTTCTTT. This translates into CASSLGGQGYTEAFF.

The chain joins TRBV10-3 to TRBJ1-1; the match to TRBD1 covers 10 bases. Germline-derived CDR1 and CDR2 are ENHRY and SYGVKD. Trimming cost V 9 bases and J 5 bases; bases outside gene matches: 6. This CDR3 is built from 13 residues. CDR3 residues: CAMGQGSRTEAFF. The DNA of the CDR3 is TGTGCCATGGGACAGGGGAGTCGTACTGAAGCTTTCTTT.

The sample holds a few counts of this clonotype. V usage is TRBV6-2 or TRBV6-3 and J usage is TRBJ2-7, with 7 nucleotides matching TRBD1. With V trimmed by 6 bases and J by 2 bases, 13 bases remained unmatched. The CDR3 is 16 amino acids. Germline CDR1 and CDR2: MNHEY and SVGEGT. The CDR3 here is CASSYERRQGTYEQYV. In nucleotides, the CDR3 is TGTGCCAGCAGCTACGAACGTCGACAGGGCACCTACGAGCAGTACGTC.

The chain links TRBV9 to TRBJ2-5, with D hard to call. Germline CDR1 SGDLS, CDR2 YYNGEE. V was cut by 0 bases and J by 4 bases, with 7 bases left in between. The CDR3 sequence is 13 residues long. This CDR3 reads CASSVVPGETQYF. The CDR3 DNA reads as TGTGCCAGCAGCGTAGTCCCGGGAGAGACCCAGTACTTC.

The rearrangement uses TRBV20-1 and TRBJ2-3; D gene ambiguous. V gave up 3 bases and J gave up 0 bases, with 10 bases separating them. CDR3 length: 14 residues. Germline V gives CDR1 DFQATT, CDR2 SNEGSKA (reference sequence). Here the CDR3 DNA reads TGCAGTGCTAGCGGTGGGCAGAGCACAGATACGCAGTATTTT. It translates to CSASGGQSTDTQYF.

The chain employs TRBV27 and TRBJ2-5; tentative D call: TRBD2 (6 bases). The CDR3 runs to 13 residues. Germline-derived CDR1 and CDR2 are MNHEY and SMNVEV (reference sequence). V lost 7 bases and J 5 bases, leaving 14 bases between the germline ends. The CDR3 coding sequence is TGTGCCAGCACCGGACGGAGCGGGGAGACCCAGTACTTC. Its protein is CASTGRSGETQYF.

This clonotype was observed a handful of times. The CDR3 DNA follows: TGCAGCGAGCGGGGGGGCCGTTCAGATACGCAGTATTTT. Encoded protein: CSERGGRSDTQYF. The gene calls are TRBV29-1 and TRBJ2-3; 10 nucleotides match TRBD2. Trimming cost V 7 bases and J 4 bases; bases outside gene matches: 5. Germline CDR1 reads SQVTM; CDR2 reads ANQGSEA. CDR3 size: 13 residues.

The V call is TRBV12-3 or TRBV12-4, the J call TRBJ1-4, with D tentatively TRBD1 (5 bases). Trimming stripped 5 bases from V and 9 bases from J, with 10 bases between. The CDR3 loop spans 12 amino acids. The CDR3 sequence: CASSLPDKKLFF. CDR3 DNA sequence: TGTGCCAGCAGTCTCCCGGACAAAAAACTGTTTTTT.

This clonotype has only a few counts. The V gene is TRBV6-5, the J gene TRBJ1-2; 7 bases align to TRBD1. The CDR3 has 16 amino acids. Trimming cost V 6 bases and J 4 bases; bases outside gene matches: 14. The germline gives CDR1 MNHEY, CDR2 SVGAGI. CDR3 sequence (DNA): TGTGCCAGCAGGCGGACAGGAATAGAAGGAGGCTATGGCTACACCTTC. The encoded protein is CASRRTGIEGGYGYTF.

The DNA for the CDR3 is TGTGCCAGCTCATCGATGACGGACAGCTATGGCTACACCTTC. This codes for CASSSMTDSYGYTF. The genes are TRBV18 and TRBJ1-2, with D possibly TRBD1 on 6 matching bases. V lost 5 bases to trimming and J lost 4 bases, with 14 bases between them. Looked up from germline, CDR1 is KGHSH and CDR2 is LQKENI. This CDR3 has 14 residues.

This clonotype was picked up a small number of times. The chain is built from TRBV27 and TRBJ2-3; D may be TRBD1 (5 bases). Trimming took 2 bases from V and 5 from J, leaving 11 bases between them. Germline V gene data show CDR1 as MNHEY and CDR2 as SMNVEV (reference sequence). This CDR3 has 14 amino acids. The chain's CDR3 is CASSLGDSLDTQYF. CDR3 bases: TGTGCCAGCAGTTTAGGAGACAGCCTAGATACGCAGTATTTT.

The chain is built from TRBV29-1 and TRBJ1-1, with D unclear. The V end lost 5 bases, the J end lost 3 bases, and 13 bases lay between the germline ends. This CDR3 region has 13 residues. CDR1 and CDR2 from the germline V gene are SQVTM and ANQGSEA. DNA for the CDR3: TGCAGCGTTTTCCGACCCCTGGACACTGAAGCTTTCTTT. Translated: CSVFRPLDTEAFF.